A selection of T cell receptor beta chains follows, all from one sample in a study of monozygotic twins with cystic fibrosis. Method: immunoSEQ multiplex PCR; TCRdb's copy keeps in-frame clones and lacks some. The sample lists tens of thousands of clones, around 65% occurring once. The sample comprised blood. The receptor source for this set is a girl aged 5-17 years with cystic fibrosis. The CDR3 runs from the conserved cysteine through the conserved F or W. Fields, in order: CDR3 length, D gene, clone size, J gene, V gene, CDR3 DNA, CDR3 protein. A D gene is named only where the DNA matches it firmly. Size values are once, few and many counts, or a class for expanded clones, and some rows have none.

length: 14
D: NA
size: few
J: TRBJ2-7
V: TRBV27
DNA: TGTGCCAGCAGTTTGCTAGCGAGATCCTACGAGCAGTACTTC
CDR3: CASSLLARSYEQYF

length: 15
D: TRBD2
size: NA
J: TRBJ2-3
V: TRBV30
DNA: TGTGCCTGGACTCCACCGGGACTAGTGTTAGATACGCAGTATTTT
CDR3: CAWTPPGLVLDTQYF

length: 18
D: TRBD1
size: NA
J: TRBJ2-6
V: TRBV4-3
DNA: TGCGCCAGCAGCCAAGCCGACAGGGGGATTTCTGGGGCCAACGTCCTGACTTTC
CDR3: CASSQADRGISGANVLTF

length: 18
D: TRBD1
size: NA
J: TRBJ1-3
V: TRBV5-3
DNA: TGTGCCAGAAGCTCCCCTAGGGCAGGGGGTTCCTCTGGAAACACCATATATTTT
CDR3: CARSSPRAGGSSGNTIYF

length: 12
D: NA
size: NA
J: TRBJ2-3
V: TRBV30
DNA: TGTGCCTGCGGGGTCGGCGTAGATACGCAGTATTTT
CDR3: CACGVGVDTQYF

length: 13
D: NA
size: NA
J: TRBJ1-4
V: TRBV4-2
DNA: TGTGCCAGCAGCCAAGATCGAGCTGAAAAACTGTTTTTT
CDR3: CASSQDRAEKLFF

length: 14
D: NA
size: NA
J: TRBJ1-2
V: TRBV5-1
DNA: TGCGCCAGCAGCTTTGGGGGGCCGTTCTATGGCTACACCTTC
CDR3: CASSFGGPFYGYTF

length: 14
D: TRBD1
size: NA
J: TRBJ1-1
V: TRBV18
DNA: TGTGCCAGCTCGCGACAGGGGTCCCACACTGAAGCTTTCTTT
CDR3: CASSRQGSHTEAFF

length: 17
D: NA
size: NA
J: TRBJ1-2
V: TRBV5-6
DNA: TGTGTCAGCAGCTCGACCGTAAGCGACGGGGCGCGAGGTGGCTACACCTTC
CDR3: CVSSSTVSDGARGGYTF

length: 16
D: TRBD2
size: NA
J: TRBJ2-2
V: TRBV27
DNA: TGTGCCAGCAGTTCCTATAGCGGGAGGATCACCGGGGAGCTGTTTTTT
CDR3: CASSSYSGRITGELFF

length: 17
D: TRBD1
size: NA
J: TRBJ1-4
V: TRBV29-1
DNA: TGCAGCGTTGAATGGACCTCGTTGGGAGGGGGCGATGAAAAACTGTTTTTT
CDR3: CSVEWTSLGGGDEKLFF

length: 15
D: TRBD1
size: few
J: TRBJ1-2
V: TRBV19
DNA: TGTGCCAGTAGTATAGGGAGGGACAGGGCAAGAGGCTACACCTTC
CDR3: CASSIGRDRARGYTF

length: 17
D: TRBD2
size: NA
J: TRBJ2-3
V: TRBV4-3
DNA: TGCGCCAGCAGCCAGGGACTAGCGGGAGGGCCTACAGATACGCAGTATTTT
CDR3: CASSQGLAGGPTDTQYF

length: 16
D: TRBD2
size: NA
J: TRBJ2-7
V: TRBV4-3
DNA: TGCGCCAGCAGCCAGGGACTAGCGCAACGAACCTACGAGCAGTACTTC
CDR3: CASSQGLAQRTYEQYF

length: 12
D: NA
size: once
J: TRBJ1-1
V: TRBV2
DNA: TGTGCCAGCAGTGAAGGGGCCTACGCGGCTTTCTTT
CDR3: CASSEGAYAAFF

length: 15
D: NA
size: NA
J: TRBJ2-1
V: TRBV4-1
DNA: TGCGCCAGCAGCCAAAGTTCAGGGTCCTACAATGAGCAGTTCTTC
CDR3: CASSQSSGSYNEQFF

length: 16
D: TRBD2
size: NA
J: TRBJ2-1
V: TRBV4-1
DNA: TGCGCCAGCAGCCAAGAGGGGCTAGCGGACTACAATGAGCAGTTCTTC
CDR3: CASSQEGLADYNEQFF

length: 15
D: TRBD2
size: NA
J: TRBJ2-1
V: TRBV2
DNA: TGTGCCAGCACTAGACTAGCGGGAGGACGGGGTGAGCAGTTCTTC
CDR3: CASTRLAGGRGEQFF

length: 16
D: TRBD2
size: NA
J: TRBJ2-2
V: TRBV9
DNA: TGTGCCAGCAGCGTAAGCGGGAGGGCCTGGACCGGGGAGCTGTTTTTT
CDR3: CASSVSGRAWTGELFF

length: 13
D: NA
size: NA
J: TRBJ2-1
V: TRBV7-2
DNA: TGTGCCAGCAGCTTAGCGCGGAACAATGAGCAGTTCTTC
CDR3: CASSLARNNEQFF

length: 15
D: NA
size: NA
J: TRBJ2-1
V: TRBV7-2
DNA: TGTGCCAGCAGCCTCCGTCCCGGAACCCACAATGAGCAGTTCTTC
CDR3: CASSLRPGTHNEQFF

length: 14
D: NA
size: NA
J: TRBJ2-7
V: TRBV7-2
DNA: TGTGCCAGCAGCTTAATCCGTGGGGGTTACGAGCAGTACTTC
CDR3: CASSLIRGGYEQYF

length: 15
D: NA
size: NA
J: TRBJ2-5
V: TRBV5-1
DNA: TGCGCCAGCAGCTTGGCGGATGGGGCACAAGAGACCCAGTACTTC
CDR3: CASSLADGAQETQYF

length: 16
D: NA
size: NA
J: TRBJ1-1
V: TRBV7-9
DNA: TGTGCCAGCAGCTTAGGTAGGCCAGGGTATGGCACTGAAGCTTTCTTT
CDR3: CASSLGRPGYGTEAFF

length: 13
D: TRBD1
size: few
J: TRBJ1-2
V: TRBV6-6
DNA: TGTGCCAGCAGCCGCGACAGGGCACGGGGCTACACCTTC
CDR3: CASSRDRARGYTF

length: 13
D: NA
size: NA
J: TRBJ2-3
V: TRBV25-1
DNA: TGTGCCAGCAGTCCTTCCGGGATCGATACGCAGTATTTT
CDR3: CASSPSGIDTQYF

length: 17
D: NA
size: NA
J: TRBJ2-6
V: TRBV28
DNA: TGTGCCAGCAGTTTAGCATTTAGTAGCTCTGGGGCCAACGTCCTGACTTTC
CDR3: CASSLAFSSSGANVLTF

length: 17
D: TRBD2
size: NA
J: TRBJ2-5
V: TRBV5-5
DNA: TGTGCCAGCAGCTTCACCCCTTTGTGGGGAGGGCAAGAGACCCAGTACTTC
CDR3: CASSFTPLWGGQETQYF

length: 15
D: NA
size: NA
J: TRBJ2-6
V: TRBV10-3
DNA: TGTGCCATCAGTCGACGGGGCTCTGGGGCCAACGTCCTGACTTTC
CDR3: CAISRRGSGANVLTF

length: 12
D: NA
size: NA
J: TRBJ1-3
V: TRBV9
DNA: TGTGCCAGCACTGGGAGTGGAAACACCATATATTTT
CDR3: CASTGSGNTIYF

length: 16
D: TRBD1
size: NA
J: TRBJ1-2
V: TRBV9
DNA: TGTGCCAGCAGCGTGGATCGGCAGGGGGCGGTCTATGGCTACACCTTC
CDR3: CASSVDRQGAVYGYTF

length: 18
D: TRBD1
size: NA
J: TRBJ1-4
V: TRBV4-3
DNA: TGCGCCAGCAGCCAAGTTTGGGACAGGGGGCTTATTGATGAAAAACTGTTTTTT
CDR3: CASSQVWDRGLIDEKLFF

length: 11
D: NA
size: NA
J: TRBJ1-1
V: TRBV30
DNA: TGTGCCTGGAAGGGTTACACTGAAGCTTTCTTT
CDR3: CAWKGYTEAFF

length: 15
D: NA
size: NA
J: TRBJ2-7
V: TRBV7-9
DNA: TGTGCCAGCAGCTTTTTCGGCGGGCCGAACTACGAGCAGTACTTC
CDR3: CASSFFGGPNYEQYF

length: 16
D: TRBD2
size: NA
J: TRBJ2-5
V: TRBV10-1
DNA: TGCGCCAGCAGTCGGCGGGAGGCGAGGGGACGGGAGACCCAGTACTTC
CDR3: CASSRREARGRETQYF

length: 14
D: NA
size: NA
J: TRBJ2-7
V: TRBV29-1
DNA: TGCAGCGTCGACGGGATAGGCAGGCCCTACGAGCAGTACTTC
CDR3: CSVDGIGRPYEQYF

length: 16
D: NA
size: NA
J: TRBJ1-5
V: TRBV6-4
DNA: TGTGCCAGCAGCGGACCCGACCACGTGTGCAATCAGCCCCAGCATTTT
CDR3: CASSGPDHVCNQPQHF

length: 13
D: NA
size: once
J: TRBJ2-1
V: TRBV7-2
DNA: TGTGCCAGCAGCTTAGATTGGGGGAATGAGCAGTTCTTC
CDR3: CASSLDWGNEQFF

length: 18
D: TRBD2
size: NA
J: TRBJ2-1
V: TRBV4-3
DNA: TGCGCCAGCAGCCAAGACCGTCCTGTAGCGGGAGACGGGGATGAGCAGTTCTTC
CDR3: CASSQDRPVAGDGDEQFF

length: 13
D: NA
size: NA
J: TRBJ1-1
V: TRBV25-1
DNA: TGTGCCAGTAAACAGGGCCAGAGGACTGAAGCTTTCTTT
CDR3: CASKQGQRTEAFF

length: 16
D: NA
size: NA
J: TRBJ2-1
V: TRBV4-3
DNA: TGCGCCAGCAGCCCCGAACAGGGAGGTTCCTACAATGAGCAGTTCTTC
CDR3: CASSPEQGGSYNEQFF

length: 14
D: NA
size: once
J: TRBJ2-1
V: TRBV5-6
DNA: TGTGCCAGCAGCGGGGGGGCCTCATACAATGAGCAGTTCTTC
CDR3: CASSGGASYNEQFF

length: 15
D: TRBD1
size: NA
J: TRBJ1-2
V: TRBV28
DNA: TGTGCCAGCAGCCCCGGAGGACAGGGGGAAGCTGGCTACACCTTC
CDR3: CASSPGGQGEAGYTF